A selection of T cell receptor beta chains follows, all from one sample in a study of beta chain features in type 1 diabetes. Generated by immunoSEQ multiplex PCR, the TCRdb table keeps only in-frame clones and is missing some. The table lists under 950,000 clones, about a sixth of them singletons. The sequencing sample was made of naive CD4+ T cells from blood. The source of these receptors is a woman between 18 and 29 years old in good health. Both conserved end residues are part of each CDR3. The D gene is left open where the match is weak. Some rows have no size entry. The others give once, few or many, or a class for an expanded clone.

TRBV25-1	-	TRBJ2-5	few	CASSAAGREETQYF
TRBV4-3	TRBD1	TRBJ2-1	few	CASSQEWLQGGNEQFF
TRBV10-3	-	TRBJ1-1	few	CAISESKGLGDENTEAFF
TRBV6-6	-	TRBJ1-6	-	CASNQGPRNSPLHF
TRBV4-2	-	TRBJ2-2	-	CASSQEGRADPNLF
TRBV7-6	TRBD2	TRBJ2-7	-	CASSLRPAGRYEQYF
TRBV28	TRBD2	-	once	CASSSPGLAGPYEQYF
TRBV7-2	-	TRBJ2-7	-	CASSLEIPGPYEQYF
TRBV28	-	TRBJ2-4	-	CAISTATKNIQYF
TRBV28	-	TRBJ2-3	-	CASSSPGTTDTQYF
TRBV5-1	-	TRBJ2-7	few	CASSEGPNGGEQYF
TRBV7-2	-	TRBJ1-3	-	CASSLPPQGSGNTIYF
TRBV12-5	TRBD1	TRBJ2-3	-	CASGLDRLGDTQYF
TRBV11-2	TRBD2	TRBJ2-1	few	CASRETVAGGVDEQFF
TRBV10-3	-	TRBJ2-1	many	CATSPGLNNEQFF
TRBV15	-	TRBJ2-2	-	CATTRRGDTGELFF